The 18 T cell receptor beta chains listed next were all sequenced from one sample in a study of response to subunit inactivated influenza vaccine. MiXCR, applied by TCRdb to the RT-PCR reads, yields one record per CDR3 protein. The sample contains 500,000 or so distinct CDR3 sequences, approximately 15% of which appear only once. Source: CD4+ T cells sorted from PBMCs, taken less than 30 months after vaccination. These TCRs come from a man between 50 and 70 years old who received an inactivated influenza vaccine.

This clonotype occurred a few times. The chain links TRBV24-1 to TRBJ2-1; D is possibly TRBD1 (6 bases). Looked up from germline, CDR1 is KGHDR and CDR2 is SFDVKD. V lost 7 bases, J lost 8 bases, and 14 bases lay in between. This CDR3 comprises 13 residues. In nucleotides, the CDR3 is TGTGCCACCAGGATGACAGGTTTGGATGAGCAGTTCTTC. Translating it yields CATRMTGLDEQFF.

Many counts were recorded for this clonotype. The rearrangement joins TRBV29-1 to TRBJ2-7; TRBD2 matches at 12 bases. The CDR3 totals 14 residues. CDR1 and CDR2 (germline): SQVTM, ANQGSEA. With V trimmed by 1 base and J by 6 bases, 4 bases remained unmatched. CDR3 loop: CSVEASGRVSEQYF. The CDR3 nucleotides are TGCAGCGTTGAAGCTAGCGGGAGGGTTAGCGAGCAGTACTTC.

This clonotype has a handful of counts. CDR3 sequence: CASSESPGSTNEKLFF. DNA for the CDR3: TGTGCCAGCAGTGAATCCCCAGGCTCGACTAATGAAAAACTGTTTTTT. This chain links TRBV6-1 with TRBJ1-4; no definite D call. V was clipped by 2 bases and J by 2 bases, with 12 bases between them. Germline V lookup: CDR1 MNHNS, CDR2 SASEGT. This CDR3 spans 16 amino acids.

The chain is built from TRBV12-3 or TRBV12-4 and TRBJ2-1; 7 bases are a match to TRBD2. There are 15 residues in the CDR3. The trim removed 2 bases at V and 5 bases at J, leaving 6 bases unmatched. The CDR3 bases are TGTGCCAGCAGTTTATTGGCTAGCGGAGACAATGAGCAGTTCTTC. Protein sequence: CASSLLASGDNEQFF.

The chain carries TRBV6-2 or TRBV6-3 and TRBJ2-3, with D unresolved. The CDR3 is 11 amino acids. Germline-derived CDR1 and CDR2 are MNHEY and SVGEGT. The V end was cut by 7 bases, the J end by 11 bases, with 13 bases between. Here the CDR3 reads CASTQRAKQYF. CDR3 DNA: TGTGCCAGCACCCAAAGAGCAAAGCAGTATTTT.

This chain connects TRBV4-1 to TRBJ2-7; 10 bases map to TRBD2. This CDR3 is built from 21 residues. The germline CDR1 and CDR2 sequences are MGHRA and YSYEKL. The V and J ends lost 0 bases and 6 bases, in that order; junction bases with no gene match: 23. This chain's CDR3 is CASSQDLGVGTSDIFGGEQYF. CDR3 bases: TGCGCCAGCAGCCAAGATCTCGGGGTTGGGACTAGCGATATTTTTGGCGGCGAGCAGTACTTC.

This clonotype has more than one count but fewer than ten. CDR3 region: CASRPLGAVQETQYF. The DNA for the CDR3 is TGTGCCAGCAGACCCCTAGGGGCGGTCCAAGAGACCCAGTACTTC. The chain employs TRBV28 and TRBJ2-5; D perhaps matches TRBD1 (5 bases). The CDR3 totals 15 residues. Germline CDR1 reads MDHEN; CDR2 reads SYDVKM. Trimming removed 6 bases from V and 1 base from J, with 15 bases in between.

This clonotype was seen only a few times. CDR3 residues: CSASSIWNPRSETQYF. The CDR3, as DNA: TGCAGTGCTAGTTCGATATGGAACCCTAGATCAGAGACCCAGTACTTC. The rearrangement links TRBV20-1 to TRBJ2-5; D remains ambiguous. Germline assignment: CDR1 DFQATT and CDR2 SNEGSKA (reference sequence). V was clipped by 3 bases and J by 4 bases, with 21 bases between them. The CDR3 spans 16 residues.

This clonotype has more than one count but fewer than ten. The chain couples TRBV30 to TRBJ2-2; 11 positions match TRBD2. The V gene end was trimmed by 0 bases and the J gene end by 7 bases; junction bases not matched to a gene: 7. This CDR3 is built from 16 residues. Germline CDR1 and CDR2: GTSNPN and SVGIG (reference sequence). CDR3 in DNA: TGTGCCTGGAGTGTCGGTCGGACTAGCGGGTTCGGGGAGCTGTTTTTT. Translation: CAWSVGRTSGFGELFF. Full variable domain (outside the CDR3, taken from reference TRBV30 and TRBJ2-2): SQTIHQWPATLVQPVGSPLSLECTVEGTSNPNLYWYRQAAGRGLQLLFYSVGIGQISSEVPQNLSASRPQDRQFILSSKKLLLSDSGFYLCAWSVGRTSGFGELFFGEGSRLTVL.

This sequence joins TRBV12-5 and TRBJ1-2, with TRBD1 as a possible D gene (5 bases). Between the trimmed V and J ends, which lost 3 bases and 3 bases, there was a span of 8 bases. The CDR3 has 13 amino acids. Germline CDR1 and CDR2: LGHNT and FRNRAP. CDR3: CASGFSGDYGYTF. CDR3 nucleotide sequence: TGTGCTAGTGGTTTTTCGGGGGACTATGGCTACACCTTC.

For this clonotype: A read error is possible here, since a much larger clone lies one base away. The chain joins TRBV20-1 to TRBJ2-7; no reliable D call. Per germline, CDR1 DFQATT and CDR2 SNEGSKA (reference sequence). CDR3 length: 14 residues. V lost 6 bases and J 4 bases, leaving 19 bases between the germline ends. CDR3 loop: CSATSSESPYEQYF. Written as DNA, the CDR3 is TGCAGTGCGACATCGAGCGAGTCGCCTTACGAGCAGTACTTC.

There are many counts of this clonotype. The chain has TRBV5-6 and TRBJ1-6; no reliable D call. Germline V gene sequence: CDR1 SGHDT, CDR2 YYEEEE. This CDR3 region has 15 residues. V lost 4 bases and J 0 bases, leaving 8 bases between the germline ends. CDR3 region: CASSHRSSYNSPLHF. In DNA, the CDR3 is TGTGCCAGCAGCCACAGAAGCTCCTATAATTCACCCCTCCACTTT.

This clonotype was detected only a few times. The chain links TRBV20-1 to TRBJ2-3; 9 nucleotides agree with TRBD2. V trimming: 7 bases; J trimming: 4 bases; junction bases outside the gene matches: 9. The CDR3 runs 14 residues. CDR1 and CDR2 (germline): DFQATT, SNEGSKA (reference sequence). The CDR3 spells CSVRGTSFSDTQYF. CDR3 nucleotide sequence: TGCAGTGTCCGAGGGACTAGCTTCTCAGATACGCAGTATTTT.

The chain recombines TRBV4-3 with TRBJ2-7, with D uncertain. The CDR3 consists of 18 residues. The V end lost 4 bases, the J end lost 0 bases, and 22 bases lay between the germline ends. CDR1 and CDR2 (germline): LGHNA, YSLEER. The CDR3 is CASSPTQHLRPSSYEQYF. CDR3 sequence (DNA): TGCGCCAGCAGCCCCACCCAACACCTTAGGCCCAGCTCCTACGAGCAGTACTTC.

In its sample, this clonotype was seen a few times. The rearrangement joins TRBV3-1 to TRBJ1-4; 7 nucleotides line up with TRBD1. Germline-derived CDR1 and CDR2 are LGHDT and YNNKEL (reference sequence). The CDR3 runs to 14 residues. The V and J ends lost 4 bases and 10 bases, in that order; junction bases with no gene match: 9. The CDR3 coding sequence is TGTGCCAGCAGCCGGATGAGGACAGGCGTAAAACTGTTTTTT. Translated: CASSRMRTGVKLFF.

Only a few counts were recorded for this clonotype. The chain links TRBV6-2 or TRBV6-3 to TRBJ2-1; the match to TRBD2 covers 11 bases. Germline CDR1 MNHEY, CDR2 SVGEGT. The CDR3 length is 17 residues. Trimming took 2 bases from V and 4 from J; bases not matched to a gene: 7. CDR3 loop: CASSYSLAGGKYNEQFF. The CDR3 nucleotides read TGTGCCAGCAGTTACAGCCTAGCGGGGGGCAAATACAATGAGCAGTTCTTC.

The CDR3 DNA sequence: TGTGCCAGCAGCATACTTGTGGCCGCCCCAGATACGCAGTATTTT. Protein sequence: CASSILVAAPDTQYF. V usage is TRBV7-2 and J usage is TRBJ2-3; D is undetermined. There are 15 residues in the CDR3. Germline-derived CDR1 and CDR2 are SGHTA and FQGNSA. Trimming stripped 5 bases from V and 4 bases from J, with 16 bases between.

This clonotype was found a few times. The J gene is TRBJ1-6, the V gene TRBV10-3; D might be TRBD1 (6 bases). This CDR3 region has 14 residues. Trimming shortened V by 11 bases and J by 5 bases, and 16 bases separated the two germline ends. CDR1 ENHRY and CDR2 SYGVKD come from the germline V gene. The CDR3 bases are TGTGCCGCCCGGGGGGGGCCGAATAATTCACCCCTCCACTTT. Residues: CAARGGPNNSPLHF.